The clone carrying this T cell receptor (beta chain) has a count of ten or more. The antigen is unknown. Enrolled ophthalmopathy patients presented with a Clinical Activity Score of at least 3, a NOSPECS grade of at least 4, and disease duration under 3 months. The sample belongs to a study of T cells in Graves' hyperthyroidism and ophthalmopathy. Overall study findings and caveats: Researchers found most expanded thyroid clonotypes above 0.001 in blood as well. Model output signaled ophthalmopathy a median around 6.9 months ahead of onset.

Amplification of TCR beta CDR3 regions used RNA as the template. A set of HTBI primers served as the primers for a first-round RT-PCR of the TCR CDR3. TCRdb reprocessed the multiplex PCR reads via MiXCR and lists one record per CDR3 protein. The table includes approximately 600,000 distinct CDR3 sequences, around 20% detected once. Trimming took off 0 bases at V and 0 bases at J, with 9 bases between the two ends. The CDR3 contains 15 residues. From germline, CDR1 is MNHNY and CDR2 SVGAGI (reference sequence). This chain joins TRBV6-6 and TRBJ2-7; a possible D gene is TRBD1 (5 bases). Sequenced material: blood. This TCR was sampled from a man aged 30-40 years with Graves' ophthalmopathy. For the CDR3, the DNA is TGTGCCAGCAGTTACTCGTCAGGGTACTCCTACGAGCAGTACTTC. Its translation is CASSYSSGYSYEQYF.